This T cell receptor (beta chain) was profiled in a study of control samples from healthy donors and cancer patients. V was shortened by 7 bases and J by 4 bases, with 9 bases between the two germline ends. The CDR3 covers 12 residues. The germline V gene encodes CDR1 SGHAT and CDR2 FQNNGV. Only in-frame clones appear in the TCRdb table, and some are missing; sequencing was by immunoSEQ multiplex PCR. This sample has 140,000 to 150,000 clones, with approximately 92% found just once. The specimen was blood. This sequence joins TRBV11-2 and TRBJ2-3; no reliable D call. The clonotype comes from a man aged 25-40 years in good health. The CDR3 protein is CASTSRADTQYF. The DNA for the CDR3 is TGTGCCAGCACCTCCCGTGCAGATACGCAGTATTTT. Variable domain in full (rest from reference TRBV11-2 and TRBJ2-3): EAGVAQSPRYKIIEKRQSVAFWCNPISGHATLYWYQQILGQGPKLLIQFQNNGVVDDSQLPKDRFSAERLKGVDSTLKIQPAKLEDSAVYLCASTSRADTQYFGPGTRLTVL.